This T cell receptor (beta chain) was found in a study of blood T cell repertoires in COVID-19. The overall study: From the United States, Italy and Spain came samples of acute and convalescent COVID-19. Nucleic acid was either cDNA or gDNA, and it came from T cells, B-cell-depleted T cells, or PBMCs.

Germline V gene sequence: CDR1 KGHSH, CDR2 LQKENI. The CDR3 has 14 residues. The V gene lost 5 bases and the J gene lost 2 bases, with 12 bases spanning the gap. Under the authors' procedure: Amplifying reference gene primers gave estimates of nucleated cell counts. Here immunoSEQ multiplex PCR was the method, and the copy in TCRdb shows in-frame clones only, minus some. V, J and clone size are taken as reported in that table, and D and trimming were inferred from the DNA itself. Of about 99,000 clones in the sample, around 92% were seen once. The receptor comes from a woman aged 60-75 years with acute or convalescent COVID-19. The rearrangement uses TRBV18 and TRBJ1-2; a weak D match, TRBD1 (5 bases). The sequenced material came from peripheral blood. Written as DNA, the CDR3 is TGTGCCAGCTCATCCCCGACAGAGAACTATGGCTACACCTTC. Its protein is CASSSPTENYGYTF.